These 19 T cell receptor beta chains share one sample of origin, sequenced in a study of T cells in localized non-small cell lung cancer. Some clones are missing from TCRdb's copy, which holds only in-frame ones; the method was immunoSEQ multiplex PCR. Counted here are some 140,000 clones, around 92% occurring once; the ten biggest clones make up 1.7%. Sample: peripheral blood, taken before any cancer treatment. The receptors originated from a female donor older than 55 with stage I lung adenocarcinoma.

This chain joins TRBV5-1 and TRBJ1-1; possible D gene TRBD1, 6 bases. Germline V gives CDR1 SGHRS, CDR2 YFSETQ. The CDR3 spans 15 residues. Deletions cut 3 bases from V and 0 bases from J, with 12 bases between. The CDR3 spells CASSSPQGMNTEAFF. In DNA, the CDR3 is TGCGCCAGCAGCTCGCCACAGGGAATGAACACTGAAGCTTTCTTT.

The genes are TRBV5-4 and TRBJ2-1, with 7 bases aligning to TRBD2. The germline gives CDR1 SGHNT, CDR2 YYREEE (reference sequence). Trimming at V came to 0 bases and at J to 9 bases, leaving 9 bases not matched to a gene. The CDR3 totals 15 residues. The CDR3 protein is CASSLAPPGTIEQFF. CDR3 coding DNA: TGTGCCAGCAGCTTGGCCCCCCCCGGGACTATTGAGCAGTTCTTC.

The V gene is TRBV5-1, the J gene TRBJ2-1, with 8 positions matching TRBD2. The CDR3 runs to 16 residues. Germline V CDR1 and CDR2: SGHRS, YFSETQ. V shed 2 bases, J shed 0 bases, and the junction held 4 bases outside the gene matches. The CDR3, as DNA: TGCGCCAGCAGCTTACTAGCGGCCAACTCCTACAATGAGCAGTTCTTC. Its protein is CASSLLAANSYNEQFF.

V gene TRBV6-1 combines with J gene TRBJ2-1; D unclear. This CDR3 contains 17 residues. The germline CDR1 and CDR2 sequences are MNHNS and SASEGT. V shed 2 bases and J shed 2 bases, with 16 bases lying between them. In DNA form, the CDR3 reads TGTGCCAGCAGTGAATTTGCTGTCGGCTCAACCTACAATGAGCAGTTCTTC. Amino acid sequence: CASSEFAVGSTYNEQFF.

The chain combines TRBV11-2 with TRBJ1-2, with no clear D. The CDR3 spans 12 residues. Trimming cost V 0 bases and J 6 bases, with 5 bases left between them. Per the germline V gene, CDR1 is SGHAT and CDR2 is FQNNGV. As DNA, the CDR3 is TGTGCCAGCAGCTTAGATGGCCATGGCTACACCTTC. Translated, it gives CASSLDGHGYTF.

This clone showed up many times. J is TRBJ2-1 and V is TRBV7-9; D may be TRBD2 (6 bases). This CDR3 is 16 amino acids long. CDR1 and CDR2 (germline): SEHNR, FQNEAQ (reference sequence). V was pared by 0 bases and J by 1 base, with 10 bases between. CDR3 amino acids: CASSLARAGSYNEQFF. Here the CDR3 DNA reads TGTGCCAGCAGCTTAGCGCGGGCGGGATCCTACAATGAGCAGTTCTTC.

CDR3 sequence: CASSRQGQGSGGRGNTIYF. The CDR3 nucleotides read TGTGCCAGTAGTAGACAGGGACAGGGGTCCGGCGGCAGAGGAAACACCATATATTTT. The chain joins TRBV19 to TRBJ1-3, with 10 bases lining up with TRBD1. The V and J ends lost 4 bases and 4 bases, in that order; junction bases with no gene match: 16. CDR1 is LNHDA, CDR2 SQIVND, per germline (reference sequence). This CDR3 has 19 residues.

The chain carries TRBV10-1 and TRBJ2-2; no clear D gene. CDR1 is WNHNN, CDR2 SYGVQD, per germline (reference sequence). The CDR3 extends over 13 amino acids. With 5 bases removed from V and 8 bases from J, the gap between germline ends came to 12 bases. For the CDR3, the DNA is TGCGCCAGCAGTCGTGCCGTCCGTGGGGAGCTGTTTTTT. It translates to CASSRAVRGELFF.

The V gene is TRBV5-4, the J gene TRBJ1-1; 7 bases agree with TRBD1. Germline-derived CDR1 and CDR2 are SGHNT and YYREEE (reference sequence). The CDR3 is 16 amino acids. V shed 0 bases and J 4 bases; nucleotides not matched to a gene: 9. CDR3 amino acids: CASSLEYRGRSTEAFF. CDR3 nucleotides: TGTGCCAGCAGCTTGGAGTACAGGGGAAGGAGCACTGAAGCTTTCTTT.

A note on this clone: At one end, the junction sequence differs from germline, possibly due to a read error. The CDR3 region is CASSLLQYQETQYF. In DNA, the CDR3 is TGTGCTAGCAGCTTACTACAGTACCAAGAGACCCAGTACTTC. The genes are TRBV7-7 and TRBJ2-5; D is undetermined. This CDR3 has 14 amino acids. The V gene's germline CDR1 is SSHAT and CDR2 FNYEAQ (reference sequence).

The chain has TRBV11-2 and TRBJ1-4; D is uncertain. V lost 3 bases, J lost 0 bases, and 5 bases lay in between. The CDR3 length is 14 residues. CDR1 and CDR2 (germline): SGHAT, FQNNGV. CDR3 loop: CASSLDATNEKLFF. The CDR3 DNA follows: TGTGCCAGCAGCTTGGATGCAACTAATGAAAAACTGTTTTTT. Drawing the rest from reference TRBV11-2 and TRBJ1-4, the complete variable domain is EAGVAQSPRYKIIEKRQSVAFWCNPISGHATLYWYQQILGQGPKLLIQFQNNGVVDDSQLPKDRFSAERLKGVDSTLKIQPAKLEDSAVYLCASSLDATNEKLFFGSGTQLSVL.

This clone was detected a few times. The rearrangement joins TRBV4-1 to TRBJ2-1; no clear D gene. V was shortened by 2 bases and J by 0 bases, with 11 bases between the two germline ends. Germline V gene sequence: CDR1 MGHRA, CDR2 YSYEKL. The length of the CDR3 is 16 residues. CDR3 sequence reads: CASSQTPGNSYNEQFF. The CDR3 bases are TGCGCCAGCAGCCAAACCCCTGGCAACTCCTACAATGAGCAGTTCTTC.

The rearrangement joins TRBV25-1 to TRBJ1-6; D gene uncertain. CDR3 length: 14 amino acids. Germline CDR1 and CDR2: MGHDK and SYGVNS. V was shortened by 5 bases and J by 11 bases, with 16 bases between the two germline ends. The CDR3: CASSPPGSYPPLHF. CDR3 in DNA: TGTGCCAGCAGTCCTCCGGGATCTTACCCACCCCTCCACTTT. The full variable domain, rest sourced from reference TRBV25-1 and TRBJ1-6, is EADIYQTPRYLVIGTGKKITLECSQTMGHDKMYWYQQDPGMELHLIHYSYGVNSTEKGDLSSESTVSRIRTEHFPLTLESARPSHTSQYLCASSPPGSYPPLHFGNGTRLTVT.

CDR3 DNA sequence: TGCAGCGTTGAGGGGGCGGAAACTGAAGCTTTCTTT. Residues: CSVEGAETEAFF. The chain has TRBV29-1 and TRBJ1-1, with a possible D match to TRBD1 (6 bases). Trimming removed 3 bases from V and 5 bases from J, with 10 bases in between. The CDR3 is 12 amino acids. Germline V CDR1 and CDR2: SQVTM, ANQGSEA. Drawing the rest from reference TRBV29-1 and TRBJ1-1, the complete variable domain is SAVISQKPSRDICQRGTSLTIQCQVDSQVTMMFWYRQQPGQSLTLIATANQGSEATYESGFVIDKFPISRPNLTFSTLTVSNMSPEDSSIYLCSVEGAETEAFFGQGTRLTVV.

As for this clone: Other DNA sequences within the sample encode an identical CDR3. V is TRBV18 and J is TRBJ2-5; tentative D call: TRBD1 (5 bases). This CDR3 spans 14 amino acids. Trimming stripped 3 bases from V and 1 base from J, with 9 bases between. The germline CDR1 and CDR2 sequences are KGHSH and LQKENI. DNA for the CDR3: TGTGCCAGCTCACCCTCGACAGTCCAAGAGACCCAGTACTTC. Translating it yields CASSPSTVQETQYF. The entire variable domain, with the rest obtained from reference TRBV18 and TRBJ2-5, is as follows: NAGVMQNPRHLVRRRGQEARLRCSPMKGHSHVYWYRQLPEEGLKFMVYLQKENIIDESGMPKERFSAEFPKEGPSILRIQQVVRGDSAAYFCASSPSTVQETQYFGPGTRLLVL.

V gene TRBV5-1 combines with J gene TRBJ1-2; 7 bases map to TRBD1. The CDR3 runs to 17 residues. Trimming cost V 3 bases and J 2 bases; bases outside gene matches: 13. Germline-derived CDR1 and CDR2 are SGHRS and YFSETQ. The CDR3 sequence is CASSSLGAGQRNYGYTF. The CDR3 bases are TGCGCCAGCAGCTCTTTGGGGGCGGGACAGAGGAACTATGGCTACACCTTC.

The J gene is TRBJ2-1, the V gene TRBV7-6, with D perhaps TRBD2 (5 bases). Germline V gene sequence: CDR1 SGHVS, CDR2 FNYEAQ. The CDR3 sequence is 16 residues long. V was shortened by 5 bases and J by 8 bases, with 22 bases between the two germline ends. CDR3 coding DNA: TGTGCCAGCAGCAAGAGGCTGGGCGCTAGCTCGCATGAGCAGTTCTTC. Residues: CASSKRLGASSHEQFF.

There are a few counts of this clone. V usage is TRBV11-2 and J usage is TRBJ2-5; 12 bases line up with TRBD2. Trimming cost V 5 bases and J 5 bases; bases outside gene matches: 9. The CDR3 is made up of 16 amino acids. Germline V lookup: CDR1 SGHAT, CDR2 FQNNGV. This chain's CDR3 is CASSARLAGEGETQYF. The CDR3 DNA is TGTGCCAGCAGCGCCCGACTAGCGGGAGAGGGTGAGACCCAGTACTTC.

This sequence joins TRBV27 and TRBJ2-1; 10 bases are a match to TRBD2. V shed 6 bases, J shed 0 bases, and the junction held 17 bases outside the gene matches. The CDR3 totals 20 residues. Germline-derived CDR1 and CDR2 are MNHEY and SMNVEV (reference sequence). CDR3 sequence (DNA): TGTGCCAGCAGGACCAACCCGGGACTAGCGCCCCTAAGCTCCTACAATGAGCAGTTCTTC. It translates to CASRTNPGLAPLSSYNEQFF.